What follows are 20 T cell receptor beta chains derived from one specimen sequenced in a study of shared clonotypes between healthy human individuals. Method: immunoSEQ multiplex PCR; TCRdb's copy keeps in-frame clones and lacks some. The repertoire includes some 2,400,000 clones, approximately 96% of them detected once, and roughly 0.13% sits in the top ten. Sequencing was performed on naive CD4+ T cells sorted from blood. Subset indicated: CD45RA+ positively selected. These receptors originate from a man aged 18 to 35 in good health.

The rearrangement uses TRBV19 and TRBJ1-1; D perhaps matches TRBD1 (5 bases). Germline V gene lookup returns CDR1 LNHDA and CDR2 SQIVND (reference sequence). This CDR3 has 14 residues. V gave up 4 bases and J gave up 5 bases, with 14 bases separating them. The CDR3 spells CASSTAWSGTEAFF. CDR3 sequence (DNA): TGTGCCAGTAGTACTGCATGGTCAGGGACTGAAGCTTTCTTT.

The chain couples TRBV30 to TRBJ2-3, with TRBD2 matching 7 bases. There are 13 residues in the CDR3. The V and J ends lost 0 bases and 13 bases, in that order; junction bases with no gene match: 10. Germline V gene sequence: CDR1 GTSNPN, CDR2 SVGIG (reference sequence). CDR3 sequence reads: CAWSVLNAGAKYF. The CDR3 coding sequence is TGTGCCTGGAGTGTACTGAACGCGGGAGCGAAGTATTTT.

V and J are TRBV4-1 and TRBJ1-2, with D perhaps TRBD1 (5 bases). The CDR3 extends over 17 amino acids. V lost 0 bases to trimming and J lost 5 bases, with 19 bases between them. Germline lookup yields CDR1 MGHRA and CDR2 YSYEKL. In DNA, the CDR3 is TGCGCCAGCAGCCAAGATAGCAACAGGATCGGAGGGTATGGCTACACCTTC. Translation: CASSQDSNRIGGYGYTF.

The chain couples TRBV5-1 to TRBJ2-7; 7 nucleotides align to TRBD1. V lost 4 bases and J lost 6; bases outside the gene matches: 10. The germline CDR1 and CDR2 sequences are SGHRS and YFSETQ. There are 14 residues in the CDR3. Written as DNA, the CDR3 is TGCGCCAGCAGCCCCGCTCCGAACAGGGGCGAGCAGTACTTC. Protein product: CASSPAPNRGEQYF.

Of note for this clone: The junction departs from germline at one end; a sequencing error may be responsible. The rearrangement joins TRBV18 to TRBJ2-1; D may correspond to TRBD1 or TRBD2 (7 bases each). The CDR3 sequence is 15 residues long. Germline V gene sequence: CDR1 KGHSH, CDR2 LQKENI. As DNA, the CDR3 is TGTGCCAGCTCTCCACCCCGCCAGGGGGGGGATGAGCAGTTCTTC. As protein: CASSPPRQGGDEQFF.

The rearrangement links TRBV5-4 to TRBJ2-3; 7 bases match TRBD2. Trimming removed 0 bases from V and 0 bases from J; junction bases left unmatched: 4. This CDR3 spans 16 amino acids. CDR1 and CDR2 (germline): SGHNT, YYREEE (reference sequence). CDR3 in DNA: TGTGCCAGCAGCTTGGGACTAGCCGAGAGCACAGATACGCAGTATTTT. This translates into CASSLGLAESTDTQYF. The full variable domain, in which reference TRBV5-4 and TRBJ2-3 provide the parts outside the CDR3, is ETGVTQSPTHLIKTRGQQVTLRCSSQSGHNTVSWYQQALGQGPQFIFQYYREEENGRGNFPPRFSGLQFPNYSSELNVNALELDDSALYLCASSLGLAESTDTQYFGPGTRLTVL.

The chain combines TRBV11-2 with TRBJ2-1; weak D call: TRBD2 (6 bases). This CDR3 has 13 residues. Looked up from germline, CDR1 is SGHAT and CDR2 is FQNNGV. V was cut by 3 bases and J by 6 bases, with 9 bases left in between. This chain's CDR3 is CASSFLGLNEQFF. The CDR3 DNA follows: TGTGCCAGCAGCTTTTTGGGACTCAATGAGCAGTTCTTC.

The chain couples TRBV12-5 to TRBJ1-4; D ambiguous. Germline V gives CDR1 LGHNT, CDR2 FRNRAP. This CDR3 has 13 residues. Trimming cost V 2 bases and J 11 bases, with 12 bases left between them. In DNA, the CDR3 is TGTGCTAGTGGTTTGCCCCCCTCGGGGAAACTGTTTTTT. It specifies CASGLPPSGKLFF. Using reference TRBV12-5 and TRBJ1-4 for the parts outside the CDR3, the full variable domain is DARVTQTPRHKVTEMGQEVTMRCQPILGHNTVFWYRQTMMQGLELLAYFRNRAPLDDSGMPKDRFSAEMPDATLATLKIQPSEPRDSAVYFCASGLPPSGKLFFGSGTQLSVL.

The chain is built from TRBV28 and TRBJ2-1; 11 nucleotides agree with TRBD2. This CDR3 is 15 amino acids long. Trimming at V came to 9 bases and at J to 8 bases, leaving 12 bases not matched to a gene. Germline lookup yields CDR1 MDHEN and CDR2 SYDVKM. CDR3 amino acids: CASGVGLAGGYEQFF. CDR3 nucleotide sequence: TGTGCCAGTGGGGTAGGGCTAGCGGGAGGTTATGAGCAGTTCTTC.

The chain is built from TRBV18 and TRBJ1-6; TRBD1 agrees at 8 bases. Germline CDR1 reads KGHSH; CDR2 reads LQKENI. V was clipped by 3 bases and J by 8 bases; unmatched bases: 24. The CDR3 sequence is 21 residues long. DNA for the CDR3: TGTGCCAGCTCACCTCCGTTCAGGGGGCGGATACAAGGGTCCCCTTATTCACCCCTCCACTTT. It is translated as CASSPPFRGRIQGSPYSPLHF. Using reference TRBV18 and TRBJ1-6 for the parts outside the CDR3, the full variable domain is NAGVMQNPRHLVRRRGQEARLRCSPMKGHSHVYWYRQLPEEGLKFMVYLQKENIIDESGMPKERFSAEFPKEGPSILRIQQVVRGDSAAYFCASSPPFRGRIQGSPYSPLHFGNGTRLTVT.

This chain connects TRBV11-2 to TRBJ2-1; 7 nucleotides line up with TRBD2. The length of the CDR3 is 15 residues. After removal of 4 bases from V and 5 bases from J, the junction contained 8 bases not matched to a gene. Germline CDR1 SGHAT, CDR2 FQNNGV. CDR3 loop: CASSSLAGRDNEQFF. For the CDR3, the DNA is TGTGCCAGCAGCTCTCTCGCGGGGAGGGACAATGAGCAGTTCTTC. The variable domain in full, completed from reference TRBV11-2 and TRBJ2-1, reads EAGVAQSPRYKIIEKRQSVAFWCNPISGHATLYWYQQILGQGPKLLIQFQNNGVVDDSQLPKDRFSAERLKGVDSTLKIQPAKLEDSAVYLCASSSLAGRDNEQFFGPGTRLTVL.

V and J are TRBV2 and TRBJ2-2, with D hard to call. The V gene's germline CDR1 is SNHLY and CDR2 FYNNEI. CDR3 length equals 16 residues. Deletions cut 4 bases from V and 4 bases from J, with 16 bases between. As DNA, the CDR3 is TGTGCCAGCAGTGCTCGAACGGGCCTCGGCACCGGGGAGCTGTTTTTT. As protein: CASSARTGLGTGELFF. Full variable domain (outside the CDR3, taken from reference TRBV2 and TRBJ2-2): EPEVTQTPSHQVTQMGQEVILRCVPISNHLYFYWYRQILGQKVEFLVSFYNNEISEKSEIFDDQFSVERPDGSNFTLKIRSTKLEDSAMYFCASSARTGLGTGELFFGEGSRLTVL.

The chain has TRBV6-1 and TRBJ2-2; the match to TRBD2 covers 13 bases. V was clipped by 9 bases and J by 6 bases; unmatched bases: 7. The CDR3 runs to 15 residues. From germline, CDR1 is MNHNS and CDR2 SASEGT. The CDR3 here is CASFGLAGAAGELFF. DNA of the CDR3: TGTGCCAGTTTCGGACTAGCGGGGGCCGCCGGGGAGCTGTTTTTT.

V and J are TRBV6-1 and TRBJ1-1, with 7 bases that match TRBD1. Germline CDR1 is MNHNS and CDR2 is SASEGT. This CDR3 is built from 14 residues. V lost 10 bases to trimming and J lost 6 bases; unmatched junction nucleotides: 14. CDR3 sequence: CATIRTGAPSEAFF. CDR3 in DNA: TGTGCCACCATCCGTACAGGGGCTCCCTCTGAAGCTTTCTTT.

The CDR3 coding sequence is TGTGCCAGCAGTAACCTGGGGGTGGCCCTCTACAATGAGCAGTTCTTC. It encodes CASSNLGVALYNEQFF. The J gene is TRBJ2-1, the V gene TRBV27; D possibly matches TRBD1 or TRBD2 (5 bases each). V lost 5 bases and J lost 3, with 17 bases in between. The CDR3 contains 16 residues. CDR1 is MNHEY and CDR2 is SMNVEV in the germline V gene (reference sequence).

This clone was observed a few times. The rearrangement joins TRBV20-1 to TRBJ1-5; the D is unclear. The CDR3 totals 11 residues. CDR1 and CDR2 (germline): DFQATT, SNEGSKA (reference sequence). Trimming cost V 6 bases and J 11 bases, with 14 bases left between them. The chain's CDR3 is CSASLAGSQHF. CDR3 bases: TGCAGTGCGTCCCTAGCGGGGTCCCAGCATTTT.

The gene calls are TRBV5-4 and TRBJ2-5, with a weak D call TRBD2 (5 bases). The CDR3 spans 14 residues. With 5 bases removed from V and 2 bases from J, the gap between germline ends came to 13 bases. Germline CDR1 and CDR2: SGHNT and YYREEE (reference sequence). The CDR3 loop is CASSPGSGQETQYF. The CDR3 bases are TGTGCCAGCAGTCCAGGAAGCGGACAAGAGACCCAGTACTTC.

The rearrangement uses TRBV18 and TRBJ2-1, with D maybe TRBD2 (6 bases). Germline lookup yields CDR1 KGHSH and CDR2 LQKENI. CDR3 length equals 15 residues. Deletions cut 2 bases from V and 0 bases from J, with 8 bases between. The CDR3 bases are TGTGCCAGCTCACCAGGGGGGACCTCCTACAATGAGCAGTTCTTC. Translating gives CASSPGGTSYNEQFF.

This clone was seen a single time. The chain couples TRBV6-5 to TRBJ2-6, with TRBD2 identical over 8 bases. There are 15 residues in the CDR3. V trimming: 7 bases; J trimming: 0 bases; junction bases outside the gene matches: 2. Germline lookup yields CDR1 MNHEY and CDR2 SVGAGI. CDR3 nucleotide sequence: TGTGCCAGCAAGCGGGAGAGCTCTGGGGCCAACGTCCTGACTTTC. Amino acid sequence: CASKRESSGANVLTF.

The CDR3 bases are TGCGCCAGCAGCATAACGGGACAGGGGGCAACCGGGGAGCTGTTTTTT. Amino acid sequence: CASSITGQGATGELFF. The V gene is TRBV5-1, the J gene TRBJ2-2, with 12 bases lining up with TRBD1. This CDR3 has 16 amino acids. The ends lost 4 bases at V and 5 bases at J; junction bases unmatched: 6. Germline lookup yields CDR1 SGHRS and CDR2 YFSETQ.